This T cell receptor (beta chain) emerged from a study of blood T cell repertoires in COVID-19. Germline-derived CDR1 and CDR2 are MRHNA and SNTAGT. Trimming stripped 4 bases from V and 4 bases from J, with 7 bases between. This CDR3 contains 13 residues. Sequencing was performed with immunoSEQ multiplex PCR; in TCRdb, only in-frame clones are kept and a portion is missing. The table shows about 83,000 clones, with roughly 86% occurring only once. This clone was recorded once. What was sequenced was peripheral blood. This clonotype was sampled from an elderly woman in a cohort sampled during active or convalescent COVID-19. The chain uses TRBV6-4 and TRBJ1-4; D call uncertain. The CDR3 DNA is TGTGCCAGCAGTGTCGCGTTTAATGAAAAACTGTTTTTT. Encoded protein: CASSVAFNEKLFF.